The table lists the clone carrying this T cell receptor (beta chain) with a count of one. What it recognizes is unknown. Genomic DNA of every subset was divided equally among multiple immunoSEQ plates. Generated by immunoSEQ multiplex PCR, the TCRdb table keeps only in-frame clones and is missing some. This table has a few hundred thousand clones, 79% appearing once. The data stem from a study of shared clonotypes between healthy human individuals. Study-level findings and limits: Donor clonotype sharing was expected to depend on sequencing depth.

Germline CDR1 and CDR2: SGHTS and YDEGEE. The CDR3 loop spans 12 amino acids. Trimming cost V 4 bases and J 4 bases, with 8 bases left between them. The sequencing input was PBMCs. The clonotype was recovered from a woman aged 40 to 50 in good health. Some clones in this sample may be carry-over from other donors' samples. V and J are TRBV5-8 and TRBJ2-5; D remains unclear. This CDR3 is CASSRVVETQYF. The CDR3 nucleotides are TGTGCCAGCAGCCGAGTCGTAGAGACCCAGTACTTC.